Listed below are T cell receptor beta chains from one sample, sequenced in a study of blood T cells in healthy people across ages. TCRdb independently ran MiXCR on the 5' RACE reads; one entry per CDR3 protein. This sample has about 1.5 million distinct CDR3 sequences, with approximately 39% found just once. Sequencing used blood. The receptors stem from a woman aged 18-29 years in good health. Each CDR3 is given with its conserved first and last residue. The order of the fields is D gene, clone size, V gene, J gene, CDR3 protein, CDR3 DNA. The D gene is left open where the match is weak. Size tells how often a clone was seen (once, few, many) or the class of an expanded clone, and some rows leave it out.

d_call: TRBD1
clone_size: few
v_call: TRBV5-1
j_call: TRBJ2-1
cdr3_aa: CASAGQGIYNEQFF
cdr3_nt: TGCGCCAGTGCGGGACAGGGAATATACAATGAGCAGTTCTTC

d_call: NA
clone_size: few
v_call: TRBV27
j_call: TRBJ2-3
cdr3_aa: CASSLLWSGRSTDTQYF
cdr3_nt: TGTGCCAGCAGTTTATTGTGGTCGGGTAGGAGCACAGATACGCAGTATTTT

d_call: TRBD2
clone_size: NA
v_call: TRBV20-1
j_call: TRBJ2-3
cdr3_aa: CSAGGGLAEFTDTQYF
cdr3_nt: TGCAGTGCTGGGGGTGGACTAGCGGAATTCACAGATACGCAGTATTTT

d_call: TRBD1
clone_size: few
v_call: TRBV25-1
j_call: TRBJ1-2
cdr3_aa: CASSEGQGLGYTF
cdr3_nt: TGTGCCAGCAGTGAGGGACAGGGTCTCGGCTACACCTTC

d_call: NA
clone_size: NA
v_call: TRBV18
j_call: TRBJ2-1
cdr3_aa: CASSATSIAYNEQFF
cdr3_nt: TGTGCCAGCTCAGCTACTAGCATCGCCTACAATGAGCAGTTCTTC

d_call: TRBD1
clone_size: NA
v_call: TRBV18
j_call: TRBJ1-4
cdr3_aa: CASLRDRNEKLFF
cdr3_nt: TGTGCCAGCTTACGGGACAGAAATGAAAAACTGTTTTTT

d_call: NA
clone_size: NA
v_call: TRBV5-1
j_call: TRBJ1-5
cdr3_aa: CASSLEPGGNQPQHF
cdr3_nt: TGCGCCAGCAGCTTGGAGCCAGGGGGCAATCAGCCCCAGCATTTT

d_call: TRBD2
clone_size: NA
v_call: TRBV4-3
j_call: TRBJ2-3
cdr3_aa: CASSRELAGVPLSTDTQYF
cdr3_nt: TGCGCCAGCAGCCGAGAACTAGCGGGAGTCCCCCTTAGCACAGATACGCAGTATTTT

d_call: NA
clone_size: NA
v_call: TRBV15
j_call: TRBJ2-5
cdr3_aa: CATSAQETQYF
cdr3_nt: TGTGCCACCAGTGCTCAAGAGACCCAGTACTTC

d_call: NA
clone_size: NA
v_call: TRBV12-3/TRBV12-4
j_call: TRBJ2-6
cdr3_aa: CASSLPGSGANVLTF
cdr3_nt: TGTGCCAGCAGTTTACCAGGGTCTGGGGCCAACGTCCTGACTTTC

d_call: TRBD1
clone_size: NA
v_call: TRBV6-5
j_call: TRBJ1-6
cdr3_aa: CASSSDRGNSPLHF
cdr3_nt: TGTGCCAGCAGTTCCGACAGGGGGAATTCACCCCTCCACTTT

d_call: TRBD1
clone_size: NA
v_call: TRBV20-1
j_call: TRBJ1-5
cdr3_aa: CSASQGDRPSGPQHF
cdr3_nt: TGCAGTGCTAGTCAGGGGGACAGGCCTTCGGGGCCCCAGCATTTT

d_call: TRBD1
clone_size: NA
v_call: TRBV20-1
j_call: TRBJ1-6
cdr3_aa: CSGGGTVNSPLHF
cdr3_nt: TGCAGTGGGGGTGGGACAGTCAATTCACCCCTCCACTTT

d_call: NA
clone_size: few
v_call: TRBV9
j_call: TRBJ2-3
cdr3_aa: CASQGGTTSDTQYF
cdr3_nt: TGTGCCAGCCAAGGCGGGACCACCTCAGATACGCAGTATTTT

d_call: NA
clone_size: few
v_call: TRBV7-2
j_call: TRBJ1-2
cdr3_aa: CASRPSSYGYTF
cdr3_nt: TGTGCCAGCAGGCCCTCATCCTATGGCTACACCTTC

d_call: NA
clone_size: NA
v_call: TRBV6-5
j_call: TRBJ1-4
cdr3_aa: CASSDFRSHEKLFF
cdr3_nt: TGTGCCAGCAGTGACTTCCGTTCTCATGAAAAACTGTTTTTT

d_call: TRBD2
clone_size: once
v_call: TRBV20-1
j_call: TRBJ2-7
cdr3_aa: CSAGKRGYYEQYF
cdr3_nt: TGCAGTGCTGGAAAGCGGGGGTACTACGAGCAGTACTTC

d_call: NA
clone_size: NA
v_call: TRBV29-1
j_call: TRBJ2-7
cdr3_aa: CSVTREESYEQYF
cdr3_nt: TGCAGCGTGACCCGAGAGGAGTCCTACGAGCAGTACTTC

d_call: TRBD2
clone_size: few
v_call: TRBV12-3/TRBV12-4
j_call: TRBJ2-4
cdr3_aa: CASSLVLSGGAGAKNIQYF
cdr3_nt: TGTGCCAGCAGTTTAGTATTGAGCGGGGGGGCGGGAGCCAAAAACATTCAGTACTTC

d_call: TRBD2
clone_size: once
v_call: TRBV20-1
j_call: TRBJ2-3
cdr3_aa: CSARPREGRTDTQYF
cdr3_nt: TGCAGTGCTAGACCTCGGGAGGGACGCACAGATACGCAGTATTTT